These T cell receptor beta chains were read from a single sample in a study of shared clonotypes between healthy human individuals. Here immunoSEQ multiplex PCR was the method, and the copy in TCRdb shows in-frame clones only, minus some. The sample shows roughly 2,000,000 clones, 85% to 95% of them seen only once. Sequenced: naive CD8+ T cells from PBMCs. The source is a man aged 18 to 30 in good health. Some clones in this sample may be carry-over from other donors' samples. The CDR3 runs from the conserved cysteine through the conserved F or W. Each record gives: V gene, clone size, CDR3 length, J gene, D gene, CDR3 protein, CDR3 DNA. D genes are given only for firm matches. Clone size is shown for a subset of rows, as once, few, many or a class of expanded clone.

TRBV6-5	-	16	TRBJ2-1	TRBD2	CASSYLGSGGYNEQFF	TGTGCCAGCAGTTATCTGGGTAGCGGGGGATACAATGAGCAGTTCTTC
TRBV9	-	14	TRBJ2-5	-	CASSPDAPGVIQYF	TGTGCCAGCAGCCCAGACGCCCCCGGAGTTATCCAGTACTTC
TRBV27	-	14	TRBJ2-3	-	CASRTSSSTDTQYF	TGTGCCAGCAGGACAAGTTCTAGCACAGATACGCAGTATTTT
TRBV19	-	17	TRBJ1-4	TRBD1	CASSILGRQGEGEKLFF	TGTGCCAGTAGTATCCTCGGTCGGCAGGGGGAGGGTGAAAAACTGTTTTTT
TRBV29-1	few	12	TRBJ1-1	-	CSVGNRVTEAFF	TGCAGCGTTGGGAACAGGGTCACTGAAGCTTTCTTT
TRBV5-5	-	18	TRBJ2-6	-	CASSLGSLQGPGANVLTF	TGTGCCAGCAGCTTGGGATCTCTTCAGGGACCTGGGGCCAACGTCCTGACTTTC
TRBV4-2	-	17	TRBJ1-1	-	CASSQDGSGIGNTEAFF	TGTGCCAGCAGCCAAGACGGGTCCGGAATTGGAAACACTGAAGCTTTCTTT
TRBV19	-	18	TRBJ2-1	TRBD2	CASSPLSAVAGGVHEQFF	TGTGCCAGTAGCCCCCTCTCAGCGGTAGCGGGAGGTGTCCATGAGCAGTTCTTC
TRBV29-1	-	11	TRBJ2-7	-	CSVRTFYEQYF	TGCAGCGTTCGGACTTTCTACGAGCAGTACTTC
TRBV29-1	-	15	TRBJ2-1	TRBD2	CSVEEGLAGVDEQFF	TGCAGCGTTGAAGAGGGACTAGCGGGAGTAGATGAGCAGTTCTTC
TRBV28	once	14	TRBJ1-1	TRBD1	CASSFAGGGTEAFF	TGTGCCAGCAGTTTTGCAGGGGGAGGGACTGAAGCTTTCTTT
TRBV5-1	-	14	TRBJ1-1	-	CASSLESGYTEAFF	TGCGCCAGCAGCTTGGAGTCCGGATACACTGAAGCTTTCTTT
TRBV29-1	-	13	TRBJ1-2	-	CSVAGGAWRSYTF	TGCAGCGTTGCCGGTGGAGCGTGGAGGAGCTACACCTTC
TRBV2	-	14	TRBJ1-3	-	CASSEAGAGNTIYF	TGTGCCAGCAGTGAAGCGGGGGCTGGAAACACCATATATTTT
TRBV21-1	-	15	TRBJ2-1	-	CASTPWGLTYNEQFF	TGTGCCAGCACCCCTTGGGGACTAACCTACAATGAGCAGTTCTTC
TRBV27	-	15	TRBJ1-2	-	CASSPSRGNYYGYTF	TGTGCCAGCAGTCCCAGTCGGGGGAACTACTATGGCTACACCTTC